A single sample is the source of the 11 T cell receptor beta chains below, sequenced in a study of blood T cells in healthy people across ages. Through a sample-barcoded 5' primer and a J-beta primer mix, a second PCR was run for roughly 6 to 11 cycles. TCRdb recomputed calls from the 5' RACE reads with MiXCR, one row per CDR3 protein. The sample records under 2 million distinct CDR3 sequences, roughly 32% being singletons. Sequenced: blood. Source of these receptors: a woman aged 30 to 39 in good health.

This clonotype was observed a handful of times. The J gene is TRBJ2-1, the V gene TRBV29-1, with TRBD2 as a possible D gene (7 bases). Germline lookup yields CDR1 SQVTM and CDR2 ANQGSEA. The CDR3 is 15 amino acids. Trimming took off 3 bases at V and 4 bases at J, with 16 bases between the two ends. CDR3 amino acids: CSVEGRGATYNEQFF. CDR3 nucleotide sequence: TGCAGCGTTGAGGGACGGGGGGCCACATACAATGAGCAGTTCTTC.

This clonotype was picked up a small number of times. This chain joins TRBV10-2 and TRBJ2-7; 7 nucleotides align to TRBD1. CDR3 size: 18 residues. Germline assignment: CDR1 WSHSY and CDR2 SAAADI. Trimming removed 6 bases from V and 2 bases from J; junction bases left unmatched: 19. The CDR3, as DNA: TGCGCCAGCAGCCAACTACTACGCCCGGGACAGAAAACCTACGAGCAGTACTTC. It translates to CASSQLLRPGQKTYEQYF.

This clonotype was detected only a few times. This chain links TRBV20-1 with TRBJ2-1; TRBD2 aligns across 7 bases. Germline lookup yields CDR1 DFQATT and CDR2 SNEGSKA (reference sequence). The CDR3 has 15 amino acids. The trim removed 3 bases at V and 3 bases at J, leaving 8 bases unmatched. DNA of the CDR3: TGCAGTGCTAGGGTAGCGGGCTCGATCTACAATGAGCAGTTCTTC. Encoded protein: CSARVAGSIYNEQFF.

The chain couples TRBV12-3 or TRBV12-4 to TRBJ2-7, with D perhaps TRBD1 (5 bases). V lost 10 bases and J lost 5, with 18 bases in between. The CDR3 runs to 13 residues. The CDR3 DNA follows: TGTGCCAACTCTGACGACAGCCCCCACGAGCAGTACTTC. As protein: CANSDDSPHEQYF.

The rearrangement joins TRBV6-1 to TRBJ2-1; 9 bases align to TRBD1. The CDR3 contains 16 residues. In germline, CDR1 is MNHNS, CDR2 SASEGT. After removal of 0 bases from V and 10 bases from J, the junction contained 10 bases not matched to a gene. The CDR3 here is CASSEAQIRTGDEQFF. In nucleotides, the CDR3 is TGTGCCAGCAGTGAAGCGCAAATCAGGACAGGGGACGAGCAGTTCTTC.

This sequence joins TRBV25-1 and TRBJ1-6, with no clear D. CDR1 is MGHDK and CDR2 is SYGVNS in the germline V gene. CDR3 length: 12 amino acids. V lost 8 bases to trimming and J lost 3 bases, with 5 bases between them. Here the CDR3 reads CASANYNSPLHF. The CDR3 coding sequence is TGTGCCAGCGCCAACTATAATTCACCCCTCCACTTT.

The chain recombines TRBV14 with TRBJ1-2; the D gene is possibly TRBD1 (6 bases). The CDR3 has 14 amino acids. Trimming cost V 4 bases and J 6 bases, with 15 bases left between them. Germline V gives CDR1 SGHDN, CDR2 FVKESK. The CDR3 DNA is TGTGCCAGCAGCCGACTGACAGGACCCCATGGCTACACCTTC. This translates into CASSRLTGPHGYTF. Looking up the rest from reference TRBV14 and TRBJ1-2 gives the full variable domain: EAGVTQFPSHSVIEKGQTVTLRCDPISGHDNLYWYRRVMGKEIKFLLHFVKESKQDESGMPNNRFLAERTGGTYSTLKVQPAELEDSGVYFCASSRLTGPHGYTFGSGTRLTVV.

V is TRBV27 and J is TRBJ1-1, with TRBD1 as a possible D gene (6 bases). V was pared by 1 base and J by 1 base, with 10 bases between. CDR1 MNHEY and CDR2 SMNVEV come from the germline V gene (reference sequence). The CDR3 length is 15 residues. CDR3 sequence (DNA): TGTGCCAGCAGTTTATACACAGGGAGGAACACTGAAGCTTTCTTT. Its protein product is CASSLYTGRNTEAFF.

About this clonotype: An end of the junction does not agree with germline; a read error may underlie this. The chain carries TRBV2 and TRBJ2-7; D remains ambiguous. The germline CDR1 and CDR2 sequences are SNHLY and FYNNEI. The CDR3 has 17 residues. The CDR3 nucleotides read TGTGCCTGCAGTCTACTAAGACGATGGGTCCACTCCTACGAGCAGTACTTC. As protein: CACSLLRRWVHSYEQYF.

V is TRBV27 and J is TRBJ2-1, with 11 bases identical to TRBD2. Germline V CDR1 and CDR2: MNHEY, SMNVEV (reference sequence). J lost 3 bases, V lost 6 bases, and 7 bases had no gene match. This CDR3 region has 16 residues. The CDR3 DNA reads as TGTGCCAGCAGGTCCCTAGCGGGGGGTTTCTACAATGAGCAGTTCTTC. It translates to CASRSLAGGFYNEQFF.

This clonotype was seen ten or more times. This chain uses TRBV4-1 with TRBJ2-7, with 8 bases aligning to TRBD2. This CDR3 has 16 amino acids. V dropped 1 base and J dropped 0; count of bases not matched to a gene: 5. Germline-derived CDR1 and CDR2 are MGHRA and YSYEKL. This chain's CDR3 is CASSQGVSGNSYEQYF. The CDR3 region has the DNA TGCGCCAGCAGCCAAGGGGTTAGCGGGAACTCCTACGAGCAGTACTTC.